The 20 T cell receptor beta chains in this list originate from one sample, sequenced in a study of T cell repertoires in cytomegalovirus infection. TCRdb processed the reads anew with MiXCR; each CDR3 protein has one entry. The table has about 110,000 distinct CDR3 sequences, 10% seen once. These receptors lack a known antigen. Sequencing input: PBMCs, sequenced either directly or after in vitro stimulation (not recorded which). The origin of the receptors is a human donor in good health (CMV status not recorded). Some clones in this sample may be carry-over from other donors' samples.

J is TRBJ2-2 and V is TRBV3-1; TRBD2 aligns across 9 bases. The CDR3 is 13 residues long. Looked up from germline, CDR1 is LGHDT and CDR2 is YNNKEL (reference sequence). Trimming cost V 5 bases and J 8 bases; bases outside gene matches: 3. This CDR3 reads CASSFTSGGELFF. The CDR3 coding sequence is TGTGCCAGCAGCTTCACTAGCGGGGGGGAGCTGTTTTTT.

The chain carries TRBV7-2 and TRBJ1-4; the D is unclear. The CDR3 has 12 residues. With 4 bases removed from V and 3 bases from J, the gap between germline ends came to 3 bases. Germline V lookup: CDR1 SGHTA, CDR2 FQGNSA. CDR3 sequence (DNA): TGTGCCAGCAGCTATCCTAATGAAAAACTGTTTTTT. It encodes CASSYPNEKLFF.

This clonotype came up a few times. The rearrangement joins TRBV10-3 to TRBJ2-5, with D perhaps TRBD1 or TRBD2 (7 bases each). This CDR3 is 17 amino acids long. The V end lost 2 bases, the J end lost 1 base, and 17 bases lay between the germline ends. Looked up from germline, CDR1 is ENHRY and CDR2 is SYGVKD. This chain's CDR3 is CAISEVREPGGQETQYF. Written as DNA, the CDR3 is TGTGCCATCAGTGAGGTGCGGGAGCCAGGGGGCCAAGAGACCCAGTACTTC.

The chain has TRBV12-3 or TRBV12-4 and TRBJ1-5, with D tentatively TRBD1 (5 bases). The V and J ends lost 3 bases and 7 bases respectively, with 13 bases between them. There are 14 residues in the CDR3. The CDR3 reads CASSLRPGRQPQHF. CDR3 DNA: TGTGCCAGCAGTTTGCGGCCAGGGAGGCAGCCCCAGCATTTT.

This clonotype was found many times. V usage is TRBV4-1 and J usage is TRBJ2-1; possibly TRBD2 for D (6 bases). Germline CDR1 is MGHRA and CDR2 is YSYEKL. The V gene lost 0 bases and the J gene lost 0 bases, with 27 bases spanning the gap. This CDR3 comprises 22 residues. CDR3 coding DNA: TGCGCCAGCAGCCAAGAATTCGAGGTGTTAGCTAGCGCCACTTTCTCCTACAATGAGCAGTTCTTC. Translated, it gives CASSQEFEVLASATFSYNEQFF.

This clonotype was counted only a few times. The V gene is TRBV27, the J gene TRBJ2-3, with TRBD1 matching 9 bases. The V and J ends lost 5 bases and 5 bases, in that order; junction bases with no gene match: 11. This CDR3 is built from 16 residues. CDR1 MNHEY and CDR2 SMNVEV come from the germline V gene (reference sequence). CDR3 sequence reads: CASSVGQGTHVDTQYF. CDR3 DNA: TGTGCCAGCAGTGTCGGACAGGGGACCCACGTAGATACGCAGTATTTT.

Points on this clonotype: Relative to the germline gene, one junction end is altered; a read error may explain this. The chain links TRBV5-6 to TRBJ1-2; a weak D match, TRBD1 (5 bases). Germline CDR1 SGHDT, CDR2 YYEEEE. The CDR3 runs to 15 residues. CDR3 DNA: TGTGTCAGCAGCCCGCGGGGGGGACGGAGCTATGGCTACACCTTC. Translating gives CVSSPRGGRSYGYTF.

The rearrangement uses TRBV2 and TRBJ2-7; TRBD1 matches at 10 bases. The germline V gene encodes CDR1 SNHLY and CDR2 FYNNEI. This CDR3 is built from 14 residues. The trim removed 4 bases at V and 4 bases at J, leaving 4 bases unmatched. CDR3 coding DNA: TGTGCCAGCAGTGTGGACAGGGGGTCTTACGAGCAGTACGTC. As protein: CASSVDRGSYEQYV.

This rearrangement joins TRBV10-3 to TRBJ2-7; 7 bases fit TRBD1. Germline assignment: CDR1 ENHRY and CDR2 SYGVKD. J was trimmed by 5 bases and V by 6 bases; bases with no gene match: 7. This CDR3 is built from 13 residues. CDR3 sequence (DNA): TGTGCCATCAGGGGCAGGGGGACAGACGAGCAGTACTTC. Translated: CAIRGRGTDEQYF.

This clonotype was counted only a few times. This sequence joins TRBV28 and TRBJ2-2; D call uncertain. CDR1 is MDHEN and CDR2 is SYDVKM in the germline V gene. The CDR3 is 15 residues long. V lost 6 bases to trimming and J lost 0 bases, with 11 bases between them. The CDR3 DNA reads TGTGCCAGCAGCTCTATCATCCCGAACACCGGGGAGCTGTTTTTT. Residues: CASSSIIPNTGELFF.

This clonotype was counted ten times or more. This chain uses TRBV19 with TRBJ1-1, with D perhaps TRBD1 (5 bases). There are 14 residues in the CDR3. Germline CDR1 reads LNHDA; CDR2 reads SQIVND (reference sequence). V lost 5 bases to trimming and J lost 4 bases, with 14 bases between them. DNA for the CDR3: TGTGCCAGTAGTCCCCGCCGGGGGTTCACTGAAGCTTTCTTT. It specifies CASSPRRGFTEAFF.

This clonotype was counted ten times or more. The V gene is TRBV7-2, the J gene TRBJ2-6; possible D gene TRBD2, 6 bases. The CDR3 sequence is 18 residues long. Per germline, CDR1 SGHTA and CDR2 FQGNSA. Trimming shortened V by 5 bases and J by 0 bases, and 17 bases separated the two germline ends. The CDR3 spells CASSLRSGLYSGANVLTF. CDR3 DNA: TGTGCCAGCAGCCTCCGTAGCGGACTATACTCTGGGGCCAACGTCCTGACTTTC.

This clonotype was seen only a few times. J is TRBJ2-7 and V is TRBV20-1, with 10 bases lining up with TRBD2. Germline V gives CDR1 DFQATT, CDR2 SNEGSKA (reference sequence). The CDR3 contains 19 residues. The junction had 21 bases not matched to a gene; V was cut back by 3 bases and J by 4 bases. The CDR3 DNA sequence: TGCAGTGCTAGGGCCCTACTAGCGGGAAAAGTCCTAAACTCTTACGAGCAGTACTTC. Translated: CSARALLAGKVLNSYEQYF.

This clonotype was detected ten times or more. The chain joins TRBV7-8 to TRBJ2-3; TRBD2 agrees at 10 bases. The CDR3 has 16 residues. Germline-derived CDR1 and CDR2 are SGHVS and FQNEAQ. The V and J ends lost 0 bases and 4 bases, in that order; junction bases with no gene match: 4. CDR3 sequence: CASSLALAGMADTQYF. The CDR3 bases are TGTGCCAGCAGCTTAGCACTAGCGGGAATGGCAGATACGCAGTATTTT.

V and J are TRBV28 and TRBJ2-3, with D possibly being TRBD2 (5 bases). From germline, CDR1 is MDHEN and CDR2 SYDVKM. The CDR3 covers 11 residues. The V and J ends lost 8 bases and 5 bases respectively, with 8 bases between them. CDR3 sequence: CASGSQDTQYF. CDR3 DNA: TGTGCCAGCGGGAGTCAAGATACGCAGTATTTT.

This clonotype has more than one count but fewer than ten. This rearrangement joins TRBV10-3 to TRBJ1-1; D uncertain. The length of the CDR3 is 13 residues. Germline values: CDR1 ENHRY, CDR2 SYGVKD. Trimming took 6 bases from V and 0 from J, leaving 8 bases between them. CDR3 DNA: TGTGCCATCAGGGACTCAGTGAACACTGAAGCTTTCTTT. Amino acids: CAIRDSVNTEAFF.

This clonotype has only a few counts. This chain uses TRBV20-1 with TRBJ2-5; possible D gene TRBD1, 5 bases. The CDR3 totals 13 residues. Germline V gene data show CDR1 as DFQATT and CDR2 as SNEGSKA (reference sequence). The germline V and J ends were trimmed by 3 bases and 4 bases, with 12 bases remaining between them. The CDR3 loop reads CSARGKGPETQYF. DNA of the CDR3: TGCAGTGCTAGGGGGAAGGGGCCAGAGACCCAGTACTTC.

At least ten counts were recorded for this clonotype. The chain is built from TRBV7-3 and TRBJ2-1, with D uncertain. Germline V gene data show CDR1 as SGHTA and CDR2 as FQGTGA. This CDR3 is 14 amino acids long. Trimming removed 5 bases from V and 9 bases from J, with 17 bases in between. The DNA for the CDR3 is TGTGCCAGCAGCACAGCCCCAGCCGATTCTGAGCAGTTCTTC. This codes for CASSTAPADSEQFF.

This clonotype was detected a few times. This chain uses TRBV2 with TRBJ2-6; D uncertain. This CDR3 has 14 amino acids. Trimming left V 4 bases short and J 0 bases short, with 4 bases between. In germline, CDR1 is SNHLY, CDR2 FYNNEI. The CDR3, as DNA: TGTGCCAGCAGTGTTAACTCTGGGGCCAACGTCCTGACTTTC. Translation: CASSVNSGANVLTF.

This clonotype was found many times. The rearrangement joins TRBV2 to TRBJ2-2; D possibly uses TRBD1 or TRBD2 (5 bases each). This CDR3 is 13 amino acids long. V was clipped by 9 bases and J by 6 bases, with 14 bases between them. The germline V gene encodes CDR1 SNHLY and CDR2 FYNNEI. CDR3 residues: CASYFQGAGELFF. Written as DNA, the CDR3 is TGTGCCAGTTACTTTCAGGGAGCCGGGGAGCTGTTTTTT. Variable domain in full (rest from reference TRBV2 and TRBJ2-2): EPEVTQTPSHQVTQMGQEVILRCVPISNHLYFYWYRQILGQKVEFLVSFYNNEISEKSEIFDDQFSVERPDGSNFTLKIRSTKLEDSAMYFCASYFQGAGELFFGEGSRLTVL.